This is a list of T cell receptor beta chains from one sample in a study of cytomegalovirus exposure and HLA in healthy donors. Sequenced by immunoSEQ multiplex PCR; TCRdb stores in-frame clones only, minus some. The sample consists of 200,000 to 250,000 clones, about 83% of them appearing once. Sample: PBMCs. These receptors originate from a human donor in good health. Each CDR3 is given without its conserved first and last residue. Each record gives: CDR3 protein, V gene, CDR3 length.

CDR3 protein: ASSLTGRTEAF
V gene: TRBV7-8
CDR3 length: 11

CDR3 protein: ASRYSGGGNTEAF
V gene: TRBV5-8
CDR3 length: 13

CDR3 protein: ASSQVIPRGYGYT
V gene: TRBV4-1
CDR3 length: 13

CDR3 protein: ASSPGTGDNQPQH
V gene: TRBV18
CDR3 length: 13

CDR3 protein: ASSSTQGRNTEAF
V gene: TRBV7-3
CDR3 length: 13

CDR3 protein: ASSLAQKETQY
V gene: TRBV5-1
CDR3 length: 11

CDR3 protein: ASSLTTSYEQY
V gene: TRBV5-6
CDR3 length: 11

CDR3 protein: ASRRLAGLGETQY
V gene: TRBV2
CDR3 length: 13

CDR3 protein: ASSLVLFISGANVLT
V gene: TRBV11-2
CDR3 length: 15

CDR3 protein: ASSQVRENTEAF
V gene: TRBV4-1
CDR3 length: 12

CDR3 protein: ASMPGQGNYGYT
V gene: TRBV6-5
CDR3 length: 12

CDR3 protein: ASRQYREFLGTSVYNEQF
V gene: TRBV19
CDR3 length: 18

CDR3 protein: ASRPGEGLAGFYEQY
V gene: TRBV11-1
CDR3 length: 15

CDR3 protein: ASTSGDRVYEQY
V gene: TRBV28
CDR3 length: 12

CDR3 protein: ASRMGRQSSYEQY
V gene: TRBV6-6
CDR3 length: 13

CDR3 protein: ASSSRGENQPQH
V gene: TRBV6-1
CDR3 length: 12

CDR3 protein: ASSSGLADEQF
V gene: TRBV18
CDR3 length: 11

CDR3 protein: ASSLVTSGSSEQY
V gene: TRBV5-1
CDR3 length: 13

CDR3 protein: ASSRGGRTGELF
V gene: TRBV28
CDR3 length: 12

CDR3 protein: ASRRSAGPSSEAF
V gene: TRBV7-2
CDR3 length: 13

CDR3 protein: ASSQPGLASATQY
V gene: TRBV5-1
CDR3 length: 13

CDR3 protein: ASSTPGQVNTEAF
V gene: TRBV6-6
CDR3 length: 13

CDR3 protein: ASSRWSGGTEDEKLF
V gene: TRBV7-9
CDR3 length: 15

CDR3 protein: ASSLPGLGQGADEQF
V gene: TRBV19
CDR3 length: 15

CDR3 protein: SVLAATGELF
V gene: TRBV29-1
CDR3 length: 10

CDR3 protein: ASSPGTSASYEQY
V gene: TRBV5-1
CDR3 length: 13

CDR3 protein: ASSQGETQY
V gene: TRBV2
CDR3 length: 9